Listed here is a single T cell receptor (beta chain). The antigen remains unidentified. Germline CDR1 and CDR2: SQVTM and ANQGSEA. The J segment lost 6 bases and the V segment lost 2 bases, leaving 5 bases of the junction unmatched. CDR3 length equals 13 residues. This specimen belongs to a study of blood T cells in healthy people across ages. The study's findings and limits: Roughly linear declines in TCR beta diversity per million T cells occurred with age.

Total RNA amounts of at least 6 micrograms were extracted per sample. A second PCR, run for about 7 to 11 cycles, used a sample-barcoded 5' primer plus a J-beta primer mix. Every molecule of cDNA carried a tag from a template-switch adaptor with 12 random nucleotides. TCRdb itself ran the 5' RACE reads through MiXCR, one entry per CDR3 protein. There are 600,000 to 800,000 distinct CDR3 sequences in the sample; roughly half occur only once, and approximately 13% lies in the top ten. The clonotype was recovered from a woman aged 80 or over in good health. This chain joins TRBV29-1 and TRBJ2-3, with 7 bases that match TRBD1. Sequences were obtained from blood. The CDR3, as DNA: TGCAGCGTTGAAATCTTAGGGGGCGATACGCAGTATTTT. It yields the protein CSVEILGGDTQYF.